A selection of T cell receptor beta chains follows, all from one sample in a study of T-cell memory formation after mild COVID-19. TCRdb re-called the 5' RACE reads with MiXCR, one entry per CDR3 protein. The table shows 300,000 to 400,000 distinct CDR3 sequences, with about an eighth occurring only once. Sequencing was carried out using PBMCs or a T cell subset sorted from them (not recorded which). These receptors all come from a man aged 18-30 years who had mild COVID-19 (a few samples of this study predate the infection). Cell type and time point are not known. Each CDR3 is given without its conserved first and last residue. Only part of the rows carry a size: once, few, many, or a class if the clone is expanded.

abundance: NA
v_gene: TRBV5-6
j_gene: TRBJ1-5
CDR3aa: ASSLASNQPQH

abundance: NA
v_gene: TRBV4-1
j_gene: TRBJ2-2
CDR3aa: ASRGMESNTGELF

abundance: NA
v_gene: TRBV12-3/TRBV12-4
j_gene: TRBJ2-5
CDR3aa: ASRATGSQETQY

abundance: NA
v_gene: TRBV6-5
j_gene: TRBJ2-5
CDR3aa: ASQIRGQETQY

abundance: NA
v_gene: TRBV6-2/TRBV6-3
j_gene: TRBJ2-3
CDR3aa: ASSPRGITDTQY

abundance: NA
v_gene: TRBV2
j_gene: TRBJ2-5
CDR3aa: ASNADGYQETQY

abundance: NA
v_gene: TRBV11-2
j_gene: TRBJ2-5
CDR3aa: ASSRRFVDPETQY

abundance: many
v_gene: TRBV10-3
j_gene: TRBJ2-3
CDR3aa: AISESPLAGRLAQY

abundance: few
v_gene: TRBV27
j_gene: TRBJ1-1
CDR3aa: ASRTSTGGNTEAF

abundance: few
v_gene: TRBV7-9
j_gene: TRBJ1-1
CDR3aa: ASRRTYPDAWDEAF

abundance: few
v_gene: TRBV28
j_gene: TRBJ2-2
CDR3aa: AGGQGFSGELF

abundance: few
v_gene: TRBV6-1
j_gene: TRBJ2-7
CDR3aa: ASRENSFYEQY

abundance: NA
v_gene: TRBV10-3
j_gene: TRBJ2-5
CDR3aa: AISRTVQETQY

abundance: NA
v_gene: TRBV3-1
j_gene: TRBJ1-2
CDR3aa: ASSQDSGQRLYGYT

abundance: few
v_gene: TRBV5-6
j_gene: TRBJ2-7
CDR3aa: ASEGYYEQY

abundance: NA
v_gene: TRBV18
j_gene: TRBJ2-5
CDR3aa: ASSRPGYQETQY

abundance: NA
v_gene: TRBV29-1
j_gene: TRBJ2-3
CDR3aa: SVVLNRTRTDTQY

abundance: NA
v_gene: TRBV5-1
j_gene: TRBJ2-3
CDR3aa: ASSLEGLSSTDTQY

abundance: few
v_gene: TRBV7-6
j_gene: TRBJ1-1
CDR3aa: ASSPQNRDTEAF

abundance: NA
v_gene: TRBV7-3
j_gene: TRBJ1-1
CDR3aa: ASSLMGGDTEAF

abundance: few
v_gene: TRBV5-4
j_gene: TRBJ1-2
CDR3aa: ASSGRVGGYT

abundance: NA
v_gene: TRBV29-1
j_gene: TRBJ1-2
CDR3aa: SVGGISYGYT

abundance: NA
v_gene: TRBV14
j_gene: TRBJ2-2
CDR3aa: ASSQLAGLAAGELF

abundance: NA
v_gene: TRBV4-1
j_gene: TRBJ1-1
CDR3aa: ASSQPGVGTEAF

abundance: few
v_gene: TRBV6-5
j_gene: TRBJ1-1
CDR3aa: ASARIGTEAF

abundance: few
v_gene: TRBV6-5
j_gene: TRBJ1-1
CDR3aa: ASSYSEKNTEAF

abundance: NA
v_gene: TRBV29-1
j_gene: TRBJ1-4
CDR3aa: SVDGQNEKLF

abundance: NA
v_gene: TRBV4-3
j_gene: TRBJ2-7
CDR3aa: ASSQEAGWGEQY

abundance: many
v_gene: TRBV20-1
j_gene: TRBJ2-1
CDR3aa: SARAEGAYNEQF

abundance: few
v_gene: TRBV20-1
j_gene: TRBJ2-2
CDR3aa: SARVSGGLHGELF

abundance: NA
v_gene: TRBV20-1
j_gene: TRBJ2-5
CDR3aa: SATRDRGYQETQY

abundance: few
v_gene: TRBV12-5
j_gene: TRBJ1-1
CDR3aa: ASGFWLDTEAF